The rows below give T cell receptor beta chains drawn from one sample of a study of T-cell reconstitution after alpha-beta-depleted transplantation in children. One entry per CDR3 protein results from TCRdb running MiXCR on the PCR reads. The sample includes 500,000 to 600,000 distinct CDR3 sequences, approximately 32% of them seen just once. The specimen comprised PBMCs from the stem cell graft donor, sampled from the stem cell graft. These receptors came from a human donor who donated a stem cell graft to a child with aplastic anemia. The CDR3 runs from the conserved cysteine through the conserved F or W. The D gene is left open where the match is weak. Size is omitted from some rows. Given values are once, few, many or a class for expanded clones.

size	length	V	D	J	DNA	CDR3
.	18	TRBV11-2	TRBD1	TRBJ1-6	TGTGCCAGCAGCCTTAACATTGTGGGGACAGGGGGCAGTTCACCCCTCCACTTT	CASSLNIVGTGGSSPLHF
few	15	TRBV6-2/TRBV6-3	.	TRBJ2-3	TGTGCCAGGCCGGTGGGGGACTCCGGCGTAGATACGCAGTATTTT	CARPVGDSGVDTQYF
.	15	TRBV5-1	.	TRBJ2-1	TGCGCCAGCAGCTTGAATGGACAGATAAACAATGAGCAGTTCTTC	CASSLNGQINNEQFF
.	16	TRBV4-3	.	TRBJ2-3	TGCGCCAGCAGCCTCGGGGCTAGCCAACTAACAGATACGCAGTATTTT	CASSLGASQLTDTQYF
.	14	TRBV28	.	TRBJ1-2	TGTGCCAGCGATGGGAGAGTTCCGGACGGTGACTACACCTTC	CASDGRVPDGDYTF
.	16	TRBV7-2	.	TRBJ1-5	TGTGCCAGCAGCTCCCGAGCGGGGGGGCAACATCAGCCCCAGCATTTT	CASSSRAGGQHQPQHF
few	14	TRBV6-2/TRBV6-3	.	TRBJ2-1	TGTGCCAGCAGTTACTCTACAGGGTACAATGAGCAGTTCTTC	CASSYSTGYNEQFF
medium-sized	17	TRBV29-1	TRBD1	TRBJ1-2	TGCAGCGCCGCAATCCGGGACAGGGGGTCCCTCGGCTATGGCTACACCTTC	CSAAIRDRGSLGYGYTF
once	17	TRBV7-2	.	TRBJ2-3	TGTGCCAGCAGCCCACACCCGCAGGGGAGGTTTACAGATACGCAGTATTTT	CASSPHPQGRFTDTQYF
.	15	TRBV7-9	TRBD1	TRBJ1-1	TGTGCCAGCAGCTTTCAGGGGGCAAGGGGTCTAGAAGCTTTCTTT	CASSFQGARGLEAFF
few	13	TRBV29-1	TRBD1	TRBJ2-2	TGCAGCACCAGACGGACAGGGGACGGGGAGCTGTTTTTT	CSTRRTGDGELFF
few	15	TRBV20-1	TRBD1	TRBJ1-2	TGCAGTGTTACGACAGGGGGCACTTTTAACTATGGCTACACCTTC	CSVTTGGTFNYGYTF
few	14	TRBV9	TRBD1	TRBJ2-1	TGTGCCAGCAGCGTAGCACAGGGGGCCAATGAGCAGTTCTTC	CASSVAQGANEQFF
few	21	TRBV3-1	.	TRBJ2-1	TGTGCCAGCAGCCAAGGCCTGGGACAGGGGAATAAGGCGGGAGGGCCGGGTGAGCAGTTCTTC	CASSQGLGQGNKAGGPGEQFF
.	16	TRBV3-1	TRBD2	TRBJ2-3	TGTGCCAGCAGCCGGCCGGGAGGTAGCGGAGCAGATACGCAGTATTTT	CASSRPGGSGADTQYF
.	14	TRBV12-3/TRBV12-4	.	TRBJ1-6	TGTGCCAGCAGTTTAAGAGGGGTGGAATCACCCCTCCACTTT	CASSLRGVESPLHF
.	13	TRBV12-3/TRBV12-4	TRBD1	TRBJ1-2	TGTGCCAGCAGGGACACAGGGGGCTATGGCTACACCTTC	CASRDTGGYGYTF
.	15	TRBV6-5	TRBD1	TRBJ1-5	TGTGCCAGCAGTTGGCCGGGACAGGAGCCCACGCCCCAGCATTTT	CASSWPGQEPTPQHF
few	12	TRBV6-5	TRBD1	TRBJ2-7	TGTGCCACCCGGGACAGCCTCTACGAGCAGTACTTC	CATRDSLYEQYF
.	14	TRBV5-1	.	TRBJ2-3	TGCGCCAGCAGTTGGGGCGAGAGCACAGATACGCAGTATTTT	CASSWGESTDTQYF
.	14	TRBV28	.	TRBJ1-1	TGTGCCAGCAGTCTCTCCGCATGGGGGGACGAAGCTTTCTTT	CASSLSAWGDEAFF
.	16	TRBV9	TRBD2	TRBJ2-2	TGTGCCAGCAGCAGATTTCTAGCGGGAGGCACCGGGGAGCTGTTTTTT	CASSRFLAGGTGELFF
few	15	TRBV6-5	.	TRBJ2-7	TGTGCCAGCAGTTACAGCTACCGGCCATCCTACGAGCAGTACTTC	CASSYSYRPSYEQYF
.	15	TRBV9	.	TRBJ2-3	TGTGCCAGCAGCGTAGGGGGTCTAGTCACAGATACGCAGTATTTT	CASSVGGLVTDTQYF
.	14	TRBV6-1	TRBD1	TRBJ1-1	TGTGCCAGCGGGGACAGGGGGCGGAACACTGAAGCTTTCTTT	CASGDRGRNTEAFF
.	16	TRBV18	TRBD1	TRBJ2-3	TGTGCCAGCTCCCCGGGACAGACTCAACGCACAGATACGCAGTATTTT	CASSPGQTQRTDTQYF
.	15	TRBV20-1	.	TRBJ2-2	TGCAGTGCTAGAGATCCGGCAGGGTCAGGCGGGGAGCTGTTTTTT	CSARDPAGSGGELFF
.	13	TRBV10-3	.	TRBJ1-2	TGTGCCATCAGCGGGGGGGCAGGGAATGGCTACACCTTC	CAISGGAGNGYTF
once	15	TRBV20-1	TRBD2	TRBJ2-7	TGCAGTGCTAGCTTAGGGACTAGCGTTACCTACGAGCAGTACTTC	CSASLGTSVTYEQYF
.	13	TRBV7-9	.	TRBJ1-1	TGTGCCAGCAGCCAAGGTCCTTTTCGGGAAGCTTTCTTT	CASSQGPFREAFF
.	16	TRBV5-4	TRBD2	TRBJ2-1	TGTGCCAGCAGAGGGACTACAGCGGGACCTATGGATGAGCAGTTCTTC	CASRGTTAGPMDEQFF
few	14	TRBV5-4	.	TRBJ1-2	TGTGCCAGCAGCTGGGGAACGGAGAACTATGGCTACACCTTC	CASSWGTENYGYTF
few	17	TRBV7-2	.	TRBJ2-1	TGTGCCAGCAGCCCTGGGAGGGGGCCTGGATCCTACAATGAGCAGTTCTTC	CASSPGRGPGSYNEQFF
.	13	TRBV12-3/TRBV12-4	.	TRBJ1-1	TGTGCCAGCAGCATTCACAAAAACACTGAAGCTTTCTTT	CASSIHKNTEAFF
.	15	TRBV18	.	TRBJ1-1	TGTGCCAGCTCACGTACGGGGGCAATGAACACTGAAGCTTTCTTT	CASSRTGAMNTEAFF
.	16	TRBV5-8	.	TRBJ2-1	TGTGCCAGCAGCTTTGGGCCAGGAGGCTCCTACAATGAGCAGTTCTTC	CASSFGPGGSYNEQFF
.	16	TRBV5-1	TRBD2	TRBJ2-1	TGCGCCAGCAGCTTGGCTGTGGCTAGCGGGAGGAATGAGCAGTTCTTC	CASSLAVASGRNEQFF